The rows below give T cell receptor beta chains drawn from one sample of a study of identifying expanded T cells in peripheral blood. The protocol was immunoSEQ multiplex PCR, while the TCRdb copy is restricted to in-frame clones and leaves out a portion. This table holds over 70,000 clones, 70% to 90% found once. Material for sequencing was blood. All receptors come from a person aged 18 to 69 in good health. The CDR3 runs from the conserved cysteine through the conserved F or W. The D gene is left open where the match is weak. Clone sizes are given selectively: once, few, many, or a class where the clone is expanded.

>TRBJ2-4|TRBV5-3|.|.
TGTGCCAGAAGCCTACAGGACCTGAAAAACATTCAGTACTTC
CARSLQDLKNIQYF
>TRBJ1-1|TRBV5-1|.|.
TGCGCCAGCAGCTTGGAACAGGTGAACACTGAAGCTTTCTTT
CASSLEQVNTEAFF
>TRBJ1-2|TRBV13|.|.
TGTGCCAGCAGCTTATGGAGGTATGGCTACACCTTC
CASSLWRYGYTF
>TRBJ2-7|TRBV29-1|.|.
TGCAGCGTTGAAGAAAGATACGAGCAGTACTTC
CSVEERYEQYF
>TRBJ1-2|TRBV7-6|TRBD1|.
TGTGCCAGCAGCGCGACAGGGGCCTCTGGCTACACCTTC
CASSATGASGYTF
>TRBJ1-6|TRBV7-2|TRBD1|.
TGTGCCAGCAGCCTTGGACAGGGTTATTCACCCCTCCACTTT
CASSLGQGYSPLHF
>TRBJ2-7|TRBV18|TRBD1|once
TGTGCCAGCTCCTACCCTGGACAGGACGAGCAGTACTTC
CASSYPGQDEQYF
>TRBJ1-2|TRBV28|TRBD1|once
TGTGCCAGCAGTCCATACAGGGGGCACGGCTATGGCTACACCTTC
CASSPYRGHGYGYTF
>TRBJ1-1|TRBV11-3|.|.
TGTGCCAGCAGCTGGCAGCCGGGGCCTGTCCCTGAAGCTTTCTTT
CASSWQPGPVPEAFF
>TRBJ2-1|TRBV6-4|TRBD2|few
TGTGCCAGCAGTGACTCGACTAGCGGCTACAATGAGCAGTTCTTC
CASSDSTSGYNEQFF
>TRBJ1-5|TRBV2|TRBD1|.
TGTGCCAGCAGGGGGACAGGGGTCTACAATCAGCCCCAGCATTTT
CASRGTGVYNQPQHF
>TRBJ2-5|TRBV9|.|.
TGTGCCAGCAGCGTAGGACAGAAAGAGACCCAGTACTTC
CASSVGQKETQYF
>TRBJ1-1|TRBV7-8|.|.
TGTGCCAGCAGCTTAGCCGGACGGGGAGGGACTGAAGCTTTCTTT
CASSLAGRGGTEAFF
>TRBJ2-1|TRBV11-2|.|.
TGTGCCAGCAGCTTAGTCTACAGCGGCGGTCCTTGGAATGAGCAGTTCTTC
CASSLVYSGGPWNEQFF
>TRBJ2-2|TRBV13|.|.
TGTGCCAGCAGCTCCCCGTCGGTGGTGGCCTCCGGGGAGCTGTTTTTT
CASSSPSVVASGELFF
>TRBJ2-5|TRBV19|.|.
TGTGCCAGTAGTATAGGGGCCGGGGGAGAGACCCAGTACTTC
CASSIGAGGETQYF
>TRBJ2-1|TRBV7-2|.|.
TGTGCCAGCAACCCAGCGATTAGCGACTCCTACAATGAGCAGTTCTTC
CASNPAISDSYNEQFF
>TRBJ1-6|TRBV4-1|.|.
TGCGCCAGCAGCCGAGGCTACCGGGACGGCGAAAGCTCCTATAATTCACCCCTCCACTTT
CASSRGYRDGESSYNSPLHF
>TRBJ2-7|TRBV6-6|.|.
TGTGCCAGCAAGGGAAATGACTACGAGCAGTACTTC
CASKGNDYEQYF
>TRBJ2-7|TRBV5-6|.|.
TGTGCCAGCAGCTTGGGACGGAGCTCCTACGAGCAGTACTTC
CASSLGRSSYEQYF
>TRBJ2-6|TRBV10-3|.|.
TGTGCCATCACCCCCAGAGAGACCAACGTCCTGACTTTC
CAITPRETNVLTF
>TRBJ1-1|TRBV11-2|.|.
TGTGCCAGCAGCCATGGACAGTCGAACACTGAAGCTTTCTTT
CASSHGQSNTEAFF
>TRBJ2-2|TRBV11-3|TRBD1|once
TGTGCCAGCCGGCGGACAGGGGCGGACACCGGGGAGCTGTTTTTT
CASRRTGADTGELFF
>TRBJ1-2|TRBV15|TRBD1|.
TGTGCCACCAGCCTTGGACAGGCTGGTGGCTACACCTTC
CATSLGQAGGYTF
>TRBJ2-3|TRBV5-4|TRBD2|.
TGTGCCAGCAGCCCCAGGACTAGCGGGGGGGCCACTCCGCAGTATTTT
CASSPRTSGGATPQYF
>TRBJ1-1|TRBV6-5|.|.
TGTGCCAGCAGTTACTTAGCCGACACTGAAGCTTTCTTT
CASSYLADTEAFF
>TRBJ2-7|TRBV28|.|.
TGTGCCAGCCGGGTGGATGAAGTCCACGAGCAGTACTTC
CASRVDEVHEQYF
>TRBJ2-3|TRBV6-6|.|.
TGTGCCAGCAGTTTTCGGGGCACAGATACGCAGTATTTT
CASSFRGTDTQYF
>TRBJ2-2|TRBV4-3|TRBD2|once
TGCGCCAGCAGCCACCAACTAGCGGGGTCTGACACCGGGGAGCTGTTTTTT
CASSHQLAGSDTGELFF
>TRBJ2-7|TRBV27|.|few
TGTGCCAGCAGTTATTACGGGGGCTCCTACGAGCAGTACTTC
CASSYYGGSYEQYF
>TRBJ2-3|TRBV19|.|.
TGTGCCAGTAGTATAGCATTCCCGGACAGCACAGATACGCAGTATTTT
CASSIAFPDSTDTQYF